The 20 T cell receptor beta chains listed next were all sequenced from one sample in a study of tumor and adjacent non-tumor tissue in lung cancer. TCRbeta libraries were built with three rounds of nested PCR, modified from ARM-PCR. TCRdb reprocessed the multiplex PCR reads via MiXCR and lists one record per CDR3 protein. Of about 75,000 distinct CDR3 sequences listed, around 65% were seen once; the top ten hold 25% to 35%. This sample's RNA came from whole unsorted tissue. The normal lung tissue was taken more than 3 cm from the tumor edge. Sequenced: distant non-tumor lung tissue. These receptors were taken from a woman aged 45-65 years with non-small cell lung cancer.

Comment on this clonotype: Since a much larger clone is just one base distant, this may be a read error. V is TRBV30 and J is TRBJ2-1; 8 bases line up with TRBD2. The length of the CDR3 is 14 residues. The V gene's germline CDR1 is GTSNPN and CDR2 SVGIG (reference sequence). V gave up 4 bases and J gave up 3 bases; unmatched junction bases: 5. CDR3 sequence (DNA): TGTGCCTGGACCAGCGGGAGTGGCTACAATGAGCAGTTCTTC. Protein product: CAWTSGSGYNEQFF.

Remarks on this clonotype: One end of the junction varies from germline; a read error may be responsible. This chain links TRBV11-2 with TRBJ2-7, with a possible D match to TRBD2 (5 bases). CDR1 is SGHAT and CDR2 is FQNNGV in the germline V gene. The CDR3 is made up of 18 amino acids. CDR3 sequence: CASSLAPLTGSNSYERYF. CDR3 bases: TGTGCCAGCAGCTTAGCCCCACTAACGGGAAGTAACTCCTACGAGCGGTATTTC.

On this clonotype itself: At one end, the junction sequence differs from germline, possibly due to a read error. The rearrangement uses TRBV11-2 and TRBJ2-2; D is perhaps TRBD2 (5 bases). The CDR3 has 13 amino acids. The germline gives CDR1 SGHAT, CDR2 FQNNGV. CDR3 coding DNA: TGTGCCAGCAGCTGGGGAACAACCGGGAAGCTGTTCTTT. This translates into CASSWGTTGKLFF.

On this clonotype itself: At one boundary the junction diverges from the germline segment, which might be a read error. The CDR3 protein is CVSCPWTQPTDTQYF. The CDR3 DNA is TGTGTCAGCTGCCCATGGACACAACCCACAGATACGCAGTATTTT. This chain joins TRBV11-2 and TRBJ2-3; a weak D match, TRBD1 (5 bases). CDR1 SGHAT and CDR2 FQNNGV come from the germline V gene. CDR3 length: 15 amino acids.

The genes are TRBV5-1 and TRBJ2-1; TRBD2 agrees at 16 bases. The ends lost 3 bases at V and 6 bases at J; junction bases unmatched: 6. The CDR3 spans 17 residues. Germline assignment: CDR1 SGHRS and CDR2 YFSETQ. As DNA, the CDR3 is TGCGCCAGCAGCTCTGGGACTAGCGGGAGGGGAGTCAATGAGCAGTTCTTC. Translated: CASSSGTSGRGVNEQFF.

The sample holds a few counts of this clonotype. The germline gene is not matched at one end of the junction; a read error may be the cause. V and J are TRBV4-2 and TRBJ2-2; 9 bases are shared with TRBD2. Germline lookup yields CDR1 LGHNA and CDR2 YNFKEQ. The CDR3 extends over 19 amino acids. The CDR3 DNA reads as TGTGCCAGCAGCCAAGAAAGTGGCGGCGGGAGGGCGCACACTGGGGAGCTGTTTTTT. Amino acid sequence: CASSQESGGGRAHTGELFF.

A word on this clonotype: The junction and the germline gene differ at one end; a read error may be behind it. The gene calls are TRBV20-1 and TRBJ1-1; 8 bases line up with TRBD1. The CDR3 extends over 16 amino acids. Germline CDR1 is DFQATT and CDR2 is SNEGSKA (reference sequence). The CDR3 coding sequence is TGCAGTGCTAGAGTTCTTAACAGGGGGGTAGACACTGAAGCTTTCTTC. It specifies CSARVLNRGVDTEAFF.

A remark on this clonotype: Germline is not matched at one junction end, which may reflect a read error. This CDR3 is CASSVDRGSSYEQYF. In DNA, the CDR3 is TGTGCCAGCAGCGTAGACAGGGGTAGCTCCTACGAGCAGTATTTC. The V and J genes are TRBV11-2 and TRBJ2-7; 8 nucleotides match TRBD1. Germline CDR1 and CDR2: SGHAT and FQNNGV. This CDR3 comprises 15 residues.

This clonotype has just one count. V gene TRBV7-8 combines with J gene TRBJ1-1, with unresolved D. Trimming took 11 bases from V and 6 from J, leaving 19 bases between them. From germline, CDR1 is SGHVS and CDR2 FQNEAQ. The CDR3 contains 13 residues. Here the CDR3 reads CAGKKQEVSEAFF. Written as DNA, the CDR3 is TGTGCCGGGAAAAAGCAGGAAGTCTCTGAAGCTTTCTTT.

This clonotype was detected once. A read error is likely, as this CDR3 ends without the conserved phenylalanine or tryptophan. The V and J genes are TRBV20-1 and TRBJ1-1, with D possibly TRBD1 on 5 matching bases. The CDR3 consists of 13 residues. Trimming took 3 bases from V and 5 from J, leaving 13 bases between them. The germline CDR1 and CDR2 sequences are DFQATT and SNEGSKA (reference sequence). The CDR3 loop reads CSAREGARTEAFL. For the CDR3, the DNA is TGCAGTGCTAGGGAAGGGGCACGGACTGAAGCTTTCCTT.

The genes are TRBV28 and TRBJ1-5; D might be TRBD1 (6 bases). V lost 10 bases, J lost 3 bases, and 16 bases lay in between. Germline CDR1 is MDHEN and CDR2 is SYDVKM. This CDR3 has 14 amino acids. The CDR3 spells CATGKGGINQPQHF. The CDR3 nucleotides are TGTGCCACTGGAAAAGGGGGTATCAATCAGCCCCAGCATTTT.

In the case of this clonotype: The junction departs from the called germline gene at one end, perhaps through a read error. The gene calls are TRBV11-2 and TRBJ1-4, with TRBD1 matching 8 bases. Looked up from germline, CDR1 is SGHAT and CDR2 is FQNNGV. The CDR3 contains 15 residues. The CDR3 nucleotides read TGTGCCAGCAGATTAGGGCGGACAGGGTGCGAAAAACTGTTTTTT. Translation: CASRLGRTGCEKLFF.

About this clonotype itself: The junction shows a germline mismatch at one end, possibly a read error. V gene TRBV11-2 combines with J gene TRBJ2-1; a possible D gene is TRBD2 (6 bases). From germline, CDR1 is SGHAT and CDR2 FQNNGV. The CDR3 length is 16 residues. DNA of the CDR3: TGTGCCAGCAGCCTGATGATACTAACGGGGGATAATGAGCAGTCCTTC. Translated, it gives CASSLMILTGDNEQSF.

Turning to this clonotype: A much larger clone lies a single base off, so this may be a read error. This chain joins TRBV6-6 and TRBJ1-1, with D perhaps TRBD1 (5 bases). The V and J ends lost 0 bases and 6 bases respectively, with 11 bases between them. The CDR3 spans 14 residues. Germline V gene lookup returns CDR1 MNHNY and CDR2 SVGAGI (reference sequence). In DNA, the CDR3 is TGTGCCAGCAGTTACTCGAGTAGGGACCCTGAAGCTTTCTTT. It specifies CASSYSSRDPEAFF.

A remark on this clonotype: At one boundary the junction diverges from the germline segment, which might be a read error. The CDR3 here is CSVGQGGDTEYF. The CDR3 DNA reads TGCAGCGTGGGACAGGGGGGAGATACGGAGTATTTT. V usage is TRBV29-1 and J usage is TRBJ2-3, with 11 positions matching TRBD1. The CDR3 runs to 12 residues. The V gene's germline CDR1 is SQVTM and CDR2 ANQGSEA.

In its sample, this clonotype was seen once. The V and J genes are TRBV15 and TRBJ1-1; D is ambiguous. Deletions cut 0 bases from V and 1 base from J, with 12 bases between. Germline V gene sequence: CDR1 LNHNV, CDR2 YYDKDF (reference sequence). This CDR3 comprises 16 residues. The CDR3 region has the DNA TGTGCCACCAGCAGAGATCTCGTTGGAGCGAACACTGAAGCTTTCTTT. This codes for CATSRDLVGANTEAFF.

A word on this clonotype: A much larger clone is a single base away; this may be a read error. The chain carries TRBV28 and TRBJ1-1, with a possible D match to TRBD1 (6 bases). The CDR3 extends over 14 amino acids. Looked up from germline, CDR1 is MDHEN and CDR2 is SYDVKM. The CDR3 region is CASVTGSKGPEALF. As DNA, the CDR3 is TGTGCCAGCGTTACAGGGTCCAAGGGGCCTGAAGCTTTGTTT.

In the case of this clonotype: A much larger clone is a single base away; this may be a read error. CDR3 amino acids: CANPQRTGEMNTEALF. The CDR3 nucleotides read TGTGCCAACCCCCAAAGGACAGGGGAAATGAACACTGAAGCTTTATTT. The chain couples TRBV6-1 to TRBJ1-1; TRBD1 matches 9 bases. This CDR3 contains 16 residues. CDR1 is MNHNS, CDR2 SASEGT, per germline.

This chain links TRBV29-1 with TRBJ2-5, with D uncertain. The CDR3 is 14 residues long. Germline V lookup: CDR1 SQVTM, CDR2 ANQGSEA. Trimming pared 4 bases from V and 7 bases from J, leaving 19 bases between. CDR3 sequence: CSVVVGEDWGTQYF. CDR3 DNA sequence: TGCAGCGTTGTTGTTGGGGAAGATTGGGGGACCCAGTACTTC.

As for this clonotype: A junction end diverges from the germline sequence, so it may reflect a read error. This chain's CDR3 is CASSYSWAGTDTHYF. The CDR3 DNA reads as TGCGCCAGCAGTTATAGCTGGGCCGGCACAGATACGCACTATTTT. This chain connects TRBV10-2 to TRBJ2-3; D remains ambiguous. From germline, CDR1 is WSHSY and CDR2 SAAADI. The CDR3 sequence is 15 residues long.